The entry below describes one TCR beta chain. Its antigen is currently unknown. The read finishes 3 residues shy of the CDR3 end, and the germline J gene is used to complete it. TCRdb's copy holds only in-frame clones and misses some; the assay was immunoSEQ multiplex PCR. This sample's table has fewer than 55,000 clones. This entry comes from a study of Tregs in tolerant kidney transplant recipients. Study-level background: The nonmyeloablative bone marrow transplants came from related graft donors, with transient mixed chimerism.

CDR1 is LNHDA, CDR2 SQIVND, per germline (reference sequence). Trimming took off 7 bases at V and 0 bases at J, with 13 bases between the two ends. The CDR3 is 15 residues long. Study results and caveats: No direct test of biological reproducibility was done here. Validation in larger populations is needed because few patients were studied. Some patients' samples used different primers over time, so nucleotide sequences weren't comparable.

Source: CD4+ T cells from blood, taken before the transplant. V usage is TRBV19 and J usage is TRBJ1-3; possible D gene TRBD1, 6 bases. This receptor was taken from a human donor who received a combined kidney and bone marrow transplant. CDR3 region: CASNKQGLSGNTIYF. The sequenced CDR3 bases are TGTGCCAGTAACAAACAGGGTCTCTCTGGAAACACC.